This T cell receptor beta chain was sequenced for a study of blood T cell repertoires in COVID-19. Study context: Samples came from the United States, Italy and Spain, spanning acute and convalescent COVID-19. T cells, B-cell-depleted T cells, or PBMCs supplied cDNA or gDNA.

With 3 bases clipped from V and 2 bases from J, the junction kept 8 bases outside the gene matches. CDR3 size: 16 residues. In germline, CDR1 is DFQATT, CDR2 SNEGSKA (reference sequence). In the authors' workflow: Amplified reference gene primers provided the basis for estimating nucleated cell counts. TCRdb's copy holds only in-frame clones and misses some; the assay was immunoSEQ multiplex PCR. D and trimming were read from the DNA, whereas the V and J calls and clone size are those reported in that table. Of about 200,000 clones listed, 80% to 90% were seen once; the top ten hold about 13%. Input material: peripheral blood. The chain recombines TRBV20-1 with TRBJ2-3, with TRBD2 matching 10 bases. This receptor was identified in a human donor in a cohort sampled during active COVID-19. The CDR3 DNA is TGCAGTGCTAGTGCTCTAAGCGGGAGGGCCACAGATACGCAGTATTTT. As protein: CSASALSGRATDTQYF.